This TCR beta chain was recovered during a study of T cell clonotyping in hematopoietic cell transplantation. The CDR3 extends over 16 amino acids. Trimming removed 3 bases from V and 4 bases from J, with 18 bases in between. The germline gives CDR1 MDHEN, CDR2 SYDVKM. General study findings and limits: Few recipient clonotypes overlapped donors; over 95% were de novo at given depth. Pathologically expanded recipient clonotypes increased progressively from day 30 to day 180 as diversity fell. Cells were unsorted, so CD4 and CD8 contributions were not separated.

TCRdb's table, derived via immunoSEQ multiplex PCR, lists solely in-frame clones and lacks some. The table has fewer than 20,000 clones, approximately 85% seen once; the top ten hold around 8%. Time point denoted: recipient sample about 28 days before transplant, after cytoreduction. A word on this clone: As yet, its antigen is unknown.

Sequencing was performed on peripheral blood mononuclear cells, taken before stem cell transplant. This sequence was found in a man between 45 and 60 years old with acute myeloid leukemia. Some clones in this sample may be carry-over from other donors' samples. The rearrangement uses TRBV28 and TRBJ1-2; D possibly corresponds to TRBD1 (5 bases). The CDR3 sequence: CASSLGFREVGYGYTF. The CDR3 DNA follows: TGTGCCAGCAGTTTGGGTTTCAGGGAGGTGGGCTATGGCTACACCTTC.